These T cell receptor beta chains were read from a single sample in a study of human T cells and chemical hapten exposure. TCRdb reanalysed the RACE reads using MiXCR and keeps one entry per CDR3 protein. The sample consists of some 89,000 distinct CDR3 sequences, 9.5% to 13% of them appearing once. The source was whole blood, collected in connection with sensitization to the hapten diphenylcyclopropenone (DPC). Receptors were obtained from a woman aged 25 to 39 with alopecia areata. Some clones in this sample may be carry-over from other donors' samples. CDR3s include the opening cysteine and the closing phenylalanine or tryptophan. D genes are given only for firm matches. Expanded clones are given a class, and other clones once, few, many or no size at all.

V	D	size	J	CDR3	DNA
TRBV5-1	.	many	TRBJ1-3	CASSLASAGNTIYF	TGCGCCAGCAGCTTGGCTTCGGCTGGAAACACCATATATTTT
TRBV28	TRBD1	many	TRBJ1-4	CASSLSGQGANEKLFF	TGTGCCAGCAGTTTATCAGGGCAGGGGGCTAATGAAAAACTGTTTTTT
TRBV9	TRBD2	few	TRBJ2-5	CASSPRGGGQETQYF	TGTGCCAGCAGCCCACGGGGCGGGGGGCAAGAGACCCAGTACTTC
TRBV9	.	few	TRBJ2-5	CASSVAADAGETQYF	TGTGCCAGCAGCGTAGCGGCCGATGCCGGAGAGACCCAGTACTTC
TRBV19	TRBD2	.	TRBJ2-7	CASSTLGGGSSYEQYF	TGTGCCAGTAGTACCCTCGGCGGGGGAAGCTCCTACGAGCAGTACTTC
TRBV6-5	.	many	TRBJ2-1	CASSPDPGLRVNNEQFF	TGTGCCAGCAGCCCTGACCCCGGACTAAGGGTAAACAATGAGCAGTTCTTC
TRBV4-2	.	.	TRBJ2-7	CASSQEQGRWAYEQYF	TGTGCCAGCAGCCAAGAACAAGGCAGGTGGGCCTACGAGCAGTACTTC
TRBV20-1	TRBD1	.	TRBJ1-2	CTVGQGRDGYTF	TGCACCGTAGGACAGGGGCGGGATGGCTACACCTTC
TRBV30	TRBD1	.	TRBJ1-5	CAWSATGGGNQPQHF	TGTGCCTGGAGTGCCACAGGGGGAGGCAATCAGCCCCAGCATTTT
TRBV7-9	.	.	TRBJ2-1	CASSLAGQPREGEQFF	TGTGCCAGCAGCTTAGCGGGGCAGCCCCGAGAGGGTGAGCAGTTCTTC
TRBV4-1	.	few	TRBJ1-1	CASSQSPWGIAEAFF	TGCGCCAGCAGCCAATCCCCATGGGGGATTGCTGAAGCTTTCTTT